This T cell receptor (beta chain) was captured in a study of molecular identifiers for immune sequencing clone quantification. Broader study findings: Effector cells had over 98% of their molecules in clones above 20 RNA copies, while naive cells had under 1%.

Generation of bulk TCR libraries relied on previously described methods and listed TCR primers. TCRdb recomputed calls from the PCR reads with MiXCR, one row per CDR3 protein. Of 460,000 or so distinct CDR3 sequences listed, approximately 25% are singletons. V shed 7 bases and J shed 8 bases, with 18 bases lying between them. The length of the CDR3 is 14 residues. Germline-derived CDR1 and CDR2 are LNHDA and SQIVND (reference sequence). This clonotype was detected only a few times. The antigen is unknown. Sorting recovered naive CD8 T cells on a CD8+CD4-CCR7+CD45RA+ profile. The TCR originated in a human donor in good health. Some libraries in this study had Jurkat cell RNA spiked in. Sequencing input: naive CD8+ T cells from blood, with Jurkat cell RNA spiked in. Documented subset: FACS-sorted CD8+CD4-CCR7+CD45RA+ naive T cells. The chain links TRBV19 to TRBJ1-5, with D unresolved. CDR3: CASTSLPREEPQHF. The CDR3 DNA reads as TGTGCCAGTACCTCGCTCCCCCGGGAAGAGCCCCAGCATTTT.